This T cell receptor (beta chain) was recorded in a study of post-analysis software for immune sequencing data. On the study more broadly: Patients with relapsing-remitting, secondary progressive and progressive-relapsing multiple sclerosis courses were all represented.

Germline CDR1 reads SGHVS; CDR2 reads FQNEAQ. This CDR3 region has 15 residues. Trimming cost V 5 bases and J 5 bases, with 15 bases left between them. Study-level points and caveats: Patients carried roughly 5 TRBV segments more frequently than controls did, and TRBV5-6, TRBV5-1 and TRBV20-1 were among them. A significant reduction in normalized Chao1 diversity was observed in multiple sclerosis patients versus controls.

The authors incorporated unique molecular identifiers into the TCR beta cDNA libraries. When 1 to 10 million T cells were used, they gave hundreds of thousands of cDNA molecules. TCRdb reprocessed the PCR reads via MiXCR and lists one record per CDR3 protein. This sample has hundreds of thousands of distinct CDR3 sequences; approximately 57% occur once, and the top ten carry approximately 4.5%. Concerning this clonotype itself: The antigen remains unidentified.

Sequencing was done on a sample of blood. This chain links TRBV7-8 with TRBJ2-2; perhaps TRBD2 as D (5 bases). This receptor was identified in a girl aged 10-17 years with multiple sclerosis. The CDR3: CASSPTRARTGELFF. DNA of the CDR3: TGTGCCAGCAGCCCCACGAGGGCGCGGACCGGGGAGCTGTTTTTT.